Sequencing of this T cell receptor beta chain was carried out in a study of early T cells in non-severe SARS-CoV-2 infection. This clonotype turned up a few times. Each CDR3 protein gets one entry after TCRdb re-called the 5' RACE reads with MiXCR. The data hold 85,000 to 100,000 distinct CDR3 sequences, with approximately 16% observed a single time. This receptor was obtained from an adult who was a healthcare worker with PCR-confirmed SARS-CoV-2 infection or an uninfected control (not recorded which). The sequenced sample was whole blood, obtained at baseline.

This CDR3 reads CASSLTSGGQETQYF. The DNA for the CDR3 is TGTGCCAGCAGCTTAACTAGCGGAGGCCAAGAGACCCAGTACTTC. The chain links TRBV5-4 to TRBJ2-5, with 8 bases identical to TRBD2. The V segment lost 2 bases and the J segment 1 base; nucleotides outside the gene matches: 4. The germline CDR1 and CDR2 sequences are SGHNT and YYREEE (reference sequence). This CDR3 contains 15 residues.